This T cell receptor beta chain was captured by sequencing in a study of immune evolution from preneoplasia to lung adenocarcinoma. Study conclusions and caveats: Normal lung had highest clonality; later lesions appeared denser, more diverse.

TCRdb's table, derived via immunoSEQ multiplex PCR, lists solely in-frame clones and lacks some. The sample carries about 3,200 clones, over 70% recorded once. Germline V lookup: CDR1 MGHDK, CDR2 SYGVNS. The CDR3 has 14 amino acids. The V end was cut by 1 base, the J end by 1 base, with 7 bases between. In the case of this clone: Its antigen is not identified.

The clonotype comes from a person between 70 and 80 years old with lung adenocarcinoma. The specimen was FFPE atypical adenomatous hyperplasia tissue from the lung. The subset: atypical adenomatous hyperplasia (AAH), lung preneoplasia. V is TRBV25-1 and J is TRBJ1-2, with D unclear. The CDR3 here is CASSEWQDNYGYTF. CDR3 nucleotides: TGTGCCAGCAGTGAATGGCAGGATAACTATGGCTACACCTTC.